Below, 4 T cell receptor beta chains from the same sample are listed, as sequenced in a study of Graves' ophthalmopathy and Graves' hyperthyroidism. Amplified material comprised TCR beta CDR3 regions derived from RNA transcripts. RT-PCR with HTBI primers came first, then second-round multiplex PCR. TCRdb fed the multiplex PCR reads into MiXCR, producing one record per CDR3 protein. The data show 400,000 to 450,000 distinct CDR3 sequences, over 20% seen once. Sequencing was performed on peripheral blood. The receptors stem from a woman in her late teens or twenties with stable Graves' hyperthyroidism.

The rearrangement links TRBV29-1 to TRBJ1-1; D might be TRBD1 (6 bases). There are 10 residues in the CDR3. Germline loops: CDR1 SQVTM, CDR2 ANQGSEA. Deletions cut 3 bases from V and 7 bases from J, with 6 bases between. CDR3: CSVETGEAFF. The CDR3 coding sequence is TGCAGCGTTGAGACAGGTGAAGCTTTCTTT.

The chain recombines TRBV5-1 with TRBJ2-7; perhaps TRBD2 as D (5 bases). Trimming removed 0 bases from V and 0 bases from J, with 13 bases in between. Germline values: CDR1 SGHRS, CDR2 YFSETQ. The CDR3 extends over 16 amino acids. CDR3 coding DNA: TGCGCCAGCAGCTTGGTAGCGACCCCAAGCTCCTACGAGCAGTACTTC. As protein: CASSLVATPSSYEQYF.

This clonotype has a count of ten or more. The V call is TRBV12-3 or TRBV12-4, the J call TRBJ1-6; D remains unclear. This CDR3 has 14 amino acids. V lost 5 bases and J 6 bases, leaving 11 bases between the germline ends. CDR3 sequence reads: CASSPTAANSPLHF. CDR3 DNA sequence: TGTGCCAGCAGTCCGACGGCCGCTAATTCACCCCTCCACTTT.

This clonotype was recorded at least ten times. The chain couples TRBV6-2 or TRBV6-3 to TRBJ2-5, with D maybe TRBD1 (8 bases). CDR3 size: 13 residues. V was shortened by 6 bases and J by 5 bases, with 13 bases between the two germline ends. Germline CDR1 MNHEY, CDR2 SVGEGT. The CDR3 DNA reads as TGTGCCAGCAGGACACAGGGGGGGGAGACCCAGTACTTC. Translation: CASRTQGGETQYF.